This TCR beta chain was sequenced in a study of cytomegalovirus exposure and HLA in healthy donors. Study-wide results and caveats: Later work associated approximately 17,000 TCR beta sequences with HLA alleles at 0.05 false discovery rate.

Germline-derived CDR1 and CDR2 are LGHNA and YNFKEQ. The CDR3 sequence is 16 residues long. This clone was seen only a few times. Its antigen is unidentified. The PCR made use of 60 Vbeta and 13 Jbeta primers. Here immunoSEQ multiplex PCR was the method, and the copy in TCRdb shows in-frame clones only, minus some. The sample lists 130,000 to 150,000 clones; roughly 76% were seen once. The V and J genes are TRBV4-2 and TRBJ2-5, with D tentatively TRBD2 (6 bases). The J call may not be correct, given that the DNA end is closer to TRBJ2-7. This TCR was sampled from a man aged 18-30 years in good health and CMV-seronegative. Sequenced: PBMCs. The DNA for the CDR3 is TGTGCCAGCAGCCAAGAGTTGGCAGGGAGGTCCTACGAGCAGTACTTC. Its translation is CASSQELAGRSYEQYF.